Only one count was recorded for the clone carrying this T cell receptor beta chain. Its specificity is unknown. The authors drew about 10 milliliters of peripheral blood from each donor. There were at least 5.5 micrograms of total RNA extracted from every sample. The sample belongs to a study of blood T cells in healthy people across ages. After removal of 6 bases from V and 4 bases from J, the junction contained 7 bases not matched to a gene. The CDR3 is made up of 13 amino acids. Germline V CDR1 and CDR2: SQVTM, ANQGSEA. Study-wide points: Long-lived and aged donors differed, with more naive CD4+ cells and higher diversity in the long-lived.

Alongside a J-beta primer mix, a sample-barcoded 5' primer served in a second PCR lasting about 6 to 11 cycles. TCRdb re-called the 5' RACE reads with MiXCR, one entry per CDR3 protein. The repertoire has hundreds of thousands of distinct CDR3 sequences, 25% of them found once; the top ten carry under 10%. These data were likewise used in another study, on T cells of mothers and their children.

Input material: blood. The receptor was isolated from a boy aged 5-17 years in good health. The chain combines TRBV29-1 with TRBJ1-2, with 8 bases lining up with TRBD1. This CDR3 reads CSVTQGASYGYTF. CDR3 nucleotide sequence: TGCAGCGTGACTCAGGGGGCGAGCTATGGCTACACCTTC.